Each of the 18 T cell receptor beta chains below was sequenced from the same sample in a study of blood T cell repertoires in COVID-19 (dated by TCRdb to 2020 to 2022). The method behind the library was the immunoSEQ multiplex PCR assay. As stored in TCRdb, this immuneACCESS dataset retains in-frame rearrangements with V and J assigned. A fraction of the clones does not appear; measured against another copy, unresolved V genes explain less than half of the discrepancy, and the remainder lacks a known reason. Present in this sample are 220,000 or so clones, around four fifths of which were seen just once. Jointly, the top ten make up just under 20% of the sample. The specimen was peripheral blood. The receptor set was obtained from a man aged 25-45 years with active or convalescent COVID-19.

The V gene is TRBV7-8, the J gene TRBJ2-4; 14 positions match TRBD2. Germline CDR1 and CDR2: SGHVS and FQNEAQ. CDR3 length equals 17 residues. The junction had 12 bases not matched to a gene; V was cut back by 5 bases and J by 9 bases. Here the CDR3 DNA reads TGTGCCAGCAGCCCCAGGACTAGCGGGGGGTTGGGGTCCATTCAGTACTTC. This translates into CASSPRTSGGLGSIQYF.

V gene TRBV4-1 combines with J gene TRBJ1-4; TRBD1 might be the D (5 bases). The germline V and J ends were trimmed by 1 base and 8 bases, with 14 bases remaining between them. CDR1 is MGHRA, CDR2 YSYEKL, per germline. The CDR3 loop spans 15 amino acids. The CDR3: CASSQAGTNVEKLFF. The CDR3 DNA reads TGCGCCAGCAGCCAAGCGGGGACTAACGTCGAAAAACTGTTTTTT.

In this sample, this clone turned up once. This sequence joins TRBV3-1 (or the pseudogene TRBV3-2) and TRBJ2-7, with a tentative D call TRBD1 (6 bases). The V end was cut by 0 bases, the J end by 5 bases, with 14 bases between. The CDR3 is made up of 15 amino acids. The germline CDR1 and CDR2 sequences are LGHDT and YNNKEL (reference sequence). The CDR3 nucleotides read TGTGCCAGCAGCCAAGATCGACCAGGGGCCGACGAGCAGTACTTC. Translation gives CASSQDRPGADEQYF.

The V call is TRBV7-9, the J call TRBJ2-7; 8 bases are shared with TRBD2. V lost 7 bases to trimming and J lost 2 bases; unmatched junction nucleotides: 7. This CDR3 comprises 14 residues. Germline CDR1 reads SEHNR; CDR2 reads FQNEAQ (reference sequence). The CDR3 spells CASTGSGGAYEQYF. DNA for the CDR3: TGTGCCAGCACCGGATCGGGGGGGGCCTACGAGCAGTACTTC.

V is TRBV5-4 and J is TRBJ1-2, with TRBD1 identical over 11 bases. Per germline, CDR1 SGHNT and CDR2 YYREEE (reference sequence). Trimming removed 2 bases from V and 8 bases from J; junction bases left unmatched: 8. This CDR3 comprises 15 residues. This CDR3 reads CASSFRDRGKGGYTF. The DNA for the CDR3 is TGTGCCAGCAGCTTCCGGGACAGGGGGAAGGGAGGCTACACCTTC. The entire variable domain, with the rest obtained from reference TRBV5-4 and TRBJ1-2, is as follows: ETGVTQSPTHLIKTRGQQVTLRCSSQSGHNTVSWYQQALGQGPQFIFQYYREEENGRGNFPPRFSGLQFPNYSSELNVNALELDDSALYLCASSFRDRGKGGYTFGSGTRLTVV.

This sequence joins TRBV10-1 and TRBJ2-3; D possibly corresponds to TRBD2 (6 bases). Trimming shortened V by 6 bases and J by 2 bases, and 15 bases separated the two germline ends. Germline assignment: CDR1 WNHNN and CDR2 SYGVQD (reference sequence). The CDR3 is made up of 15 amino acids. The CDR3 DNA sequence: TGCGCCAGCAGGAATAGCGGAAGCTACACAGATACGCAGTATTTT. Its protein is CASRNSGSYTDTQYF.

V usage is TRBV18 and J usage is TRBJ1-1; no definite D call. The germline V gene encodes CDR1 KGHSH and CDR2 LQKENI. V dropped 0 bases and J dropped 11 bases, with 10 bases sitting between them. The CDR3 sequence is 12 residues long. The DNA of the CDR3 is TGTGCCAGCTCACCACCAGTAGGGAGGGCTTTCTTT. This translates into CASSPPVGRAFF.

This clone came up a few times. Additional DNA sequences in this sample encode the identical CDR3. The chain combines TRBV19 with TRBJ1-5; maybe TRBD1 (6 bases). Deletions cut 6 bases from V and 4 bases from J, with 13 bases between. CDR1 is LNHDA and CDR2 is SQIVND in the germline V gene (reference sequence). CDR3 size: 14 residues. CDR3 coding DNA: TGTGCCAGTAGCCTCCGGGACACGAATCAGCCCCAGCATTTT. This translates into CASSLRDTNQPQHF.

J is TRBJ2-2 and V is TRBV7-2, with 7 nucleotides matching TRBD1. Germline lookup yields CDR1 SGHTA and CDR2 FQGNSA. CDR3 size: 16 residues. The V gene end was trimmed by 3 bases and the J gene end by 4 bases; junction bases not matched to a gene: 8. The CDR3 DNA reads as TGTGCCAGCAGCTTCCAGGGACAGCGAGTCACCGGGGAGCTGTTTTTT. Protein: CASSFQGQRVTGELFF.

The chain links TRBV9 to TRBJ1-5; no firm D call. Germline V gene sequence: CDR1 SGDLS, CDR2 YYNGEE. The CDR3 is made up of 13 amino acids. Trimming took 1 base from V and 3 from J, leaving 5 bases between them. Here the CDR3 DNA reads TGTGCCAGCAGCGTATCTTCCAATCAGCCCCAGCATTTT. This encodes CASSVSSNQPQHF.

This clone showed up just once. This chain uses TRBV27 with TRBJ2-5, with D possibly TRBD2 on 5 matching bases. Germline V gene data show CDR1 as MNHEY and CDR2 as SMNVEV (reference sequence). The length of the CDR3 is 14 residues. Trimming took off 4 bases at V and 5 bases at J, with 14 bases between the two ends. CDR3 residues: CASSSPAGRETQYF. CDR3 nucleotides: TGTGCCAGCAGTTCTCCGGCGGGCCGGGAGACCCAGTACTTC.

V and J are TRBV7-9 and TRBJ2-1; TRBD2 aligns across 8 bases. The CDR3 totals 15 residues. J gave up 4 bases and V 5 bases, and 7 bases lay outside the gene matches. Germline CDR1 and CDR2: SEHNR and FQNEAQ (reference sequence). CDR3 protein: CASSITSGPYNEQFF. As DNA, the CDR3 is TGTGCCAGCAGCATAACTAGCGGTCCATACAATGAGCAGTTCTTC. The whole variable domain, remainder taken from reference TRBV7-9 and TRBJ2-1, is DTGVSQNPRHKITKRGQNVTFRCDPISEHNRLYWYRQTLGQGPEFLTYFQNEAQLEKSRLLSDRFSAERPKGSFSTLEIQRTEQGDSAMYLCASSITSGPYNEQFFGPGTRLTVL.

This clone appeared a single time. This chain connects TRBV10-3 to TRBJ2-7; perhaps TRBD1 as D (6 bases). The CDR3 runs 13 residues. In germline, CDR1 is ENHRY, CDR2 SYGVKD. V lost 6 bases and J lost 1, with 10 bases in between. CDR3 nucleotide sequence: TGTGCCATCAGCAGGGGTGCGTCCTACGAGCAGTACTTC. It yields the protein CAISRGASYEQYF.

This sequence joins TRBV18 and TRBJ1-2; D gene uncertain. Trimming took 2 bases from V and 6 from J, leaving 7 bases between them. The CDR3 is 12 residues long. Per the germline V gene, CDR1 is KGHSH and CDR2 is LQKENI. For the CDR3, the DNA is TGTGCCAGCTCACCAATCGGGGATGGCTACACCTTC. This gives the protein CASSPIGDGYTF.

This rearrangement joins TRBV5-1 to TRBJ2-1; 8 bases align to TRBD2. This CDR3 has 16 residues. V was pared by 1 base and J by 5 bases, with 8 bases of the junction left unmatched. Germline V CDR1 and CDR2: SGHRS, YFSETQ. The CDR3: CASSLSGGGLDNEQFF. CDR3 bases: TGCGCCAGCAGCTTGTCGGGCGGGGGGCTCGACAATGAGCAGTTCTTC.

V is TRBV5-4 and J is TRBJ1-2, with a weak D call TRBD1 (5 bases). Germline V gene lookup returns CDR1 SGHNT and CDR2 YYREEE (reference sequence). This CDR3 comprises 14 residues. V was clipped by 4 bases and J by 0 bases, with 10 bases between them. The CDR3 DNA reads TGTGCCAGCAGCCTCCCGACAGCTAACTATGGCTACACCTTC. Translating it yields CASSLPTANYGYTF.

The chain combines TRBV18 with TRBJ2-1; 7 bases line up with TRBD2. V was pared by 0 bases and J by 6 bases, with 5 bases of the junction left unmatched. Germline CDR1 and CDR2: KGHSH and LQKENI. CDR3 length: 15 amino acids. This CDR3 reads CASSPPSSGGNEQFF. The DNA of the CDR3 is TGTGCCAGCTCACCACCGAGTTCGGGGGGCAATGAGCAGTTCTTC.

This sequence joins TRBV7-8 and TRBJ1-6, with TRBD1 as a possible D gene (5 bases). The germline CDR1 and CDR2 sequences are SGHVS and FQNEAQ. V shed 3 bases and J shed 9 bases, with 12 bases lying between them. CDR3 size: 14 residues. The CDR3 sequence: CASSFPGVASPLHF. In DNA, the CDR3 is TGTGCCAGCAGCTTTCCGGGGGTGGCTTCACCCCTCCACTTT.